The rows below give T cell receptor beta chains drawn from one sample of a study of post-analysis software for immune sequencing data. TCRdb re-derived calls from the PCR reads in MiXCR, one entry per CDR3 protein. This repertoire shows 250,000 to 300,000 distinct CDR3 sequences, roughly a third found once; its top ten account for 4% to 5.5%. The sequenced sample consisted of blood. These receptors all come from a girl aged 5-17 years with multiple sclerosis. CDR3s include the opening cysteine and the closing phenylalanine or tryptophan. D genes are given only for firm matches. Some rows have no size entry. The others give once, few or many, or a class for an expanded clone.

d_gene	abundance	j_gene	v_gene	CDR3nt	CDR3aa
TRBD2	NA	TRBJ2-2	TRBV11-3	TGTGCCAGCAGTCCGACTAGCGGAGGCGGGGAGCTGTTTTTT	CASSPTSGGGELFF
NA	NA	TRBJ1-5	TRBV3-1	TGTGCCAGCAGCCATGGACCCCACGGAAATCAGCCCCAGCATTTT	CASSHGPHGNQPQHF
NA	many	TRBJ2-2	TRBV25-1	TGTGCCAGCAGTCCAGGGAGGGAGCTGTTTTTT	CASSPGRELFF
TRBD1	NA	TRBJ2-5	TRBV7-3	TGTGCCAGCAGCTTAACTCCAGGGGGGACCCAGTACTTC	CASSLTPGGTQYF
NA	NA	TRBJ1-5	TRBV4-1	TGCGCCAGCTCCGTCGACCCCTGGGAAAATACGCAGCATTTT	CASSVDPWENTQHF
TRBD1	NA	TRBJ1-1	TRBV5-1	TGCGCCAGCAGCCCGGGACAGGCCTTCACTGGAGCTTTCTTT	CASSPGQAFTGAFF
NA	many	TRBJ1-1	TRBV7-3	TGTGCCAGCAGCTCACAGGGAGGAAGCACTGAAGCTTTCTTT	CASSSQGGSTEAFF
TRBD1	NA	TRBJ1-2	TRBV5-1	TGCGTCAGCAGCTCGTTACAGGGGACTAACTATGGCTACACCTTC	CVSSSLQGTNYGYTF
TRBD2	many	TRBJ2-1	TRBV20-1	TGCAGTGCTAGAGGCCCCGTAGCGGGAGGGGGCAATGAGCAGTTCTTC	CSARGPVAGGGNEQFF
TRBD2	many	TRBJ2-1	TRBV14	TGTGCCAGTAGCGGGGGGGCTGGGAATGAGCAGTTCTTC	CASSGGAGNEQFF
NA	many	TRBJ1-1	TRBV7-9	TGTGCCAGCAGCAAGCCGGGGATAATGAACACTGAAGCTTTCTTT	CASSKPGIMNTEAFF
NA	NA	TRBJ1-6	TRBV6-2/TRBV6-3	TGTGCCAGCAGTTCAGGACAATCGAGCTCCTATAATTCACCCCTCCACTTT	CASSSGQSSSYNSPLHF
TRBD2	many	TRBJ2-1	TRBV6-5	TGTGCCAGCAGTTACGGCGCTAGCGGGGGTGGCGAGCAGTTCTTC	CASSYGASGGGEQFF
NA	NA	TRBJ1-4	TRBV2	TGTGCCACCGGACCCTGGGATGAAAAACTGTTTTTT	CATGPWDEKLFF
NA	few	TRBJ2-5	TRBV4-1	TGCTCCAGCAGCCAAGGAGATGGCCAGACCCAAGAGACCCAGTACTTC	CSSSQGDGQTQETQYF
NA	NA	TRBJ2-7	TRBV29-1	TGCAGCGTTGCGACAGGATCTTCCTACGAGCAGTACTTC	CSVATGSSYEQYF
NA	NA	TRBJ2-1	TRBV2	TGTGCCGGCTGTGTAAACAGCTACAATGAGCAGTTCTTC	CAGCVNSYNEQFF
NA	NA	TRBJ2-4	TRBV5-1	TGCGCCAGCAGCTCATCCGGGATTCGGGCGGAACGCGGGAACATTCAGTACTTC	CASSSSGIRAERGNIQYF
TRBD2	many	TRBJ2-5	TRBV10-3	TGTGCCATCAGTGATGGCGGGGGTAGGGAGACCCAGTACTTC	CAISDGGGRETQYF
TRBD1	many	TRBJ2-2	TRBV20-1	TGCAGTGCTGGGACAGGGAACACCGGGGAGCTGTTTTTT	CSAGTGNTGELFF
TRBD2	NA	TRBJ2-3	TRBV5-1	TGCGCCAGCACTAGCGGGAGGACAGATACGCAGTATTTT	CASTSGRTDTQYF
NA	many	TRBJ1-4	TRBV29-1	TGCAGCGCGACCGGAGCAACTAATGAAAAACTGTTTTTT	CSATGATNEKLFF
NA	few	TRBJ1-4	TRBV6-1	TGTGCCAGCGGAGTTGAGAAACTGTTTTTT	CASGVEKLFF
NA	NA	TRBJ2-5	TRBV4-1	TGCGCCAGCAGCCAAGATCAGCTCCTGGACAGTGGGGAGACCCAGTACTTC	CASSQDQLLDSGETQYF
TRBD1	many	TRBJ2-7	TRBV12-3/TRBV12-4	TGTGCCAGCAGTCTACCCGGCGGACAGGTACCCTACGAGCAGTACTTC	CASSLPGGQVPYEQYF